One and the same sample provided the 20 T cell receptor beta chains below, sequenced in a study of cytomegalovirus exposure and HLA in healthy donors. Primers: 60 Vbeta forward and 13 Jbeta reverse. The table came from immunoSEQ multiplex PCR; TCRdb's copy has only in-frame clones and leaves some out. The sample records some 78,000 clones, approximately 77% being singletons. Sequences were obtained from PBMCs. Receptors originate from a woman in her thirties or forties in good health and CMV-seropositive.

V and J are TRBV28 and TRBJ1-1, with D possibly TRBD1 on 5 matching bases. Looked up from germline, CDR1 is MDHEN and CDR2 is SYDVKM. This CDR3 has 12 amino acids. With 6 bases removed from V and 4 bases from J, the gap between germline ends came to 9 bases. In DNA, the CDR3 is TGTGCCAGCAGATCGACAGTCACTGAAGCTTTCTTT. This translates into CASRSTVTEAFF.

The chain is built from TRBV4-1 and TRBJ2-7, with 7 bases matching TRBD2. CDR1 is MGHRA and CDR2 is YSYEKL in the germline V gene. V lost 1 base to trimming and J lost 2 bases; unmatched junction nucleotides: 2. The length of the CDR3 is 14 residues. This chain's CDR3 is CASSQGEGPYEQYF. In nucleotides, the CDR3 is TGCGCCAGCAGCCAAGGGGAGGGCCCCTACGAGCAGTACTTC.

The chain is built from TRBV19 and TRBJ2-1; the match to TRBD2 covers 8 bases. The germline V gene has CDR1 LNHDA and CDR2 SQIVND (reference sequence). The CDR3 loop spans 14 amino acids. V dropped 5 bases and J dropped 8; count of bases not matched to a gene: 8. CDR3 nucleotide sequence: TGTGCCAGTAGTGACGGGGGGGGGAATTATGAGCAGTTCTTC. Translation gives CASSDGGGNYEQFF.

This clone was counted a single time. The chain carries TRBV10-2 and TRBJ1-5; 7 bases are a match to TRBD1. The V gene's germline CDR1 is WSHSY and CDR2 SAAADI. The junction had 3 bases not matched to a gene; V was cut back by 6 bases and J by 1 base. The CDR3 is made up of 14 amino acids. CDR3 loop: CASRMGQSNQPQHF. The DNA of the CDR3 is TGCGCCAGCAGGATGGGACAGAGCAATCAGCCCCAGCATTTT.

The chain employs TRBV7-9 and TRBJ1-1, with 9 bases fitting TRBD1. The ends lost 5 bases at V and 6 bases at J; junction bases unmatched: 4. From germline, CDR1 is SEHNR and CDR2 FQNEAQ (reference sequence). This CDR3 comprises 13 residues. The CDR3 nucleotides are TGTGCCAGCAGCCGGACAGGGGTCGCTGAAGCTTTCTTT. It specifies CASSRTGVAEAFF.

This clone showed up just a few times. The J gene is TRBJ2-6, the V gene TRBV19, with D perhaps TRBD1 (6 bases). Between the trimmed V and J ends, which lost 3 bases and 3 bases, there was a span of 12 bases. CDR1 and CDR2 (germline): LNHDA, SQIVND (reference sequence). This CDR3 is built from 16 residues. DNA for the CDR3: TGTGCCAGTAGTATCGGGACAACTCTTGGGGCCAACGTCCTGACTTTC. Amino acids: CASSIGTTLGANVLTF.

This chain links TRBV5-1 with TRBJ1-1; D perhaps matches TRBD1 (6 bases). The germline CDR1 and CDR2 sequences are SGHRS and YFSETQ. This CDR3 is 13 amino acids long. The V gene lost 5 bases and the J gene lost 8 bases, with 16 bases spanning the gap. CDR3 loop: CASSYITGTEAFF. The DNA of the CDR3 is TGCGCCAGCAGTTACATAACCGGGACAGAAGCTTTCTTT.

The rearrangement links TRBV19 to TRBJ1-5, with TRBD1 as a possible D gene (5 bases). CDR1 and CDR2 (germline): LNHDA, SQIVND (reference sequence). V was cut by 5 bases and J by 5 bases, with 22 bases left in between. The CDR3 has 17 amino acids. Here the CDR3 DNA reads TGTGCCAGTAGTTCAGTGGGGGGTGTCAGTTTATATCAGCCCCAGCATTTT. Its protein product is CASSSVGGVSLYQPQHF.

The chain is built from TRBV7-8 and TRBJ1-4, with D uncertain. Germline V gives CDR1 SGHVS, CDR2 FQNEAQ. The CDR3 is 13 residues long. The ends were cut back, 5 bases at V and 12 bases at J, with 16 bases in the middle. The CDR3 DNA is TGTGCCAGCAGCGTTGATTATGCCGCGGAACTGTTTTTT. Translating gives CASSVDYAAELFF.

This clone was found once. The chain links TRBV27 to TRBJ1-6; 7 bases are shared with TRBD1. This CDR3 has 13 residues. Germline V lookup: CDR1 MNHEY, CDR2 SMNVEV (reference sequence). Trimming removed 6 bases from V and 13 bases from J; junction bases left unmatched: 9. The CDR3 region has the DNA TGTGCCAGCAGCTGGACAGGCCGCACGCCCCTCCACTTT. Translating gives CASSWTGRTPLHF.

The chain recombines TRBV7-2 with TRBJ2-7; 8 bases fit TRBD2. This CDR3 has 15 residues. Germline V gives CDR1 SGHTA, CDR2 FQGNSA. J lost 3 bases, V lost 5 bases, and 9 bases had no gene match. This CDR3 is CASSPAGTRNYEQYF. The CDR3 bases are TGTGCCAGCAGCCCCGCCGGGACTAGGAACTACGAGCAGTACTTC.

A few counts support this clone. The CDR3 reads CASSPRRGYQPQHF. The CDR3, as DNA: TGTGCCAGCAGCCCGCGGCGGGGATATCAGCCCCAGCATTTT. The V call is TRBV28, the J call TRBJ1-5; D is uncertain. The V end was cut by 6 bases, the J end by 5 bases, with 14 bases between. The CDR3 covers 14 residues. Germline V lookup: CDR1 MDHEN, CDR2 SYDVKM.

This chain joins TRBV29-1 and TRBJ2-1, with TRBD2 matching over 9 bases. V was pared by 5 bases and J by 9 bases, with 8 bases of the junction left unmatched. Germline loops: CDR1 SQVTM, CDR2 ANQGSEA. CDR3 length: 13 amino acids. The CDR3 loop is CSVNAGGQGEQFF. The CDR3 nucleotides are TGCAGCGTTAACGCGGGGGGGCAGGGTGAGCAGTTCTTC.

J is TRBJ2-2 and V is TRBV6-1; D is unresolved. V lost 4 bases and J 2 bases, leaving 5 bases between the germline ends. The germline CDR1 and CDR2 sequences are MNHNS and SASEGT. This CDR3 is 13 amino acids long. CDR3 sequence (DNA): TGTGCCAGCAGTGGTATAAACACCGGGGAGCTGTTTTTT. It encodes CASSGINTGELFF.

CDR3 coding DNA: TGTGCCAGCTCACCCACGGGGGGTTCCAACTATGGCTACACCTTC. Its protein product is CASSPTGGSNYGYTF. This rearrangement joins TRBV18 to TRBJ1-2; perhaps TRBD1 as D (5 bases). This CDR3 region has 15 residues. Germline CDR1 and CDR2: KGHSH and LQKENI. Trimming stripped 3 bases from V and 2 bases from J, with 13 bases between.

This clone was counted a single time. The chain uses TRBV10-3 and TRBJ1-2; 7 nucleotides match TRBD1. This CDR3 has 14 residues. V was clipped by 8 bases and J by 8 bases; unmatched bases: 14. The germline gives CDR1 ENHRY, CDR2 SYGVKD. As DNA, the CDR3 is TGTGCCATCTCTTTTGGGACAGCGAGGGAAGGCTACACCTTC. It codes for CAISFGTAREGYTF.

This clone was seen more than once but under ten times. The chain links TRBV5-1 to TRBJ1-1, with D maybe TRBD1 (5 bases). V was shortened by 2 bases and J by 4 bases, with 12 bases between the two germline ends. The CDR3 is 14 amino acids. Looked up from germline, CDR1 is SGHRS and CDR2 is YFSETQ. For the CDR3, the DNA is TGCGCCAGCAGCTTCACAGGTCAGGGCACTGAAGCTTTCTTT. It codes for CASSFTGQGTEAFF.

The chain couples TRBV4-3 to TRBJ2-2; TRBD1 is a possible D gene (6 bases). The CDR3 runs 16 residues. The V and J ends lost 0 bases and 0 bases respectively, with 8 bases between them. Germline CDR1 reads LGHNA; CDR2 reads YSLEER. The DNA for the CDR3 is TGCGCCAGCAGCCAAGATCAGGGGACGAACACCGGGGAGCTGTTTTTT. This codes for CASSQDQGTNTGELFF.

The chain links TRBV7-9 to TRBJ2-7; the match to TRBD1 covers 9 bases. V lost 4 bases and J lost 4; bases outside the gene matches: 5. The V gene's germline CDR1 is SEHNR and CDR2 FQNEAQ (reference sequence). This CDR3 is 14 amino acids long. This CDR3 is CASSSYDRGYEQYF. The CDR3 bases are TGTGCCAGCAGCTCGTACGACAGGGGGTACGAGCAGTACTTC. Looking up the rest from reference TRBV7-9 and TRBJ2-7 gives the full variable domain: DTGVSQNPRHKITKRGQNVTFRCDPISEHNRLYWYRQTLGQGPEFLTYFQNEAQLEKSRLLSDRFSAERPKGSFSTLEIQRTEQGDSAMYLCASSSYDRGYEQYFGPGTRLTVT.

The chain couples TRBV30 to TRBJ2-6; D ambiguous. CDR3 length equals 14 residues. Germline CDR1 and CDR2: GTSNPN and SVGIG (reference sequence). Deletions cut 1 base from V and 1 base from J, with 5 bases between. CDR3 nucleotides: TGTGCCTGGAGTGCAGGTTCTGGGGCCAACGTCCTGACTTTC. This gives the protein CAWSAGSGANVLTF.